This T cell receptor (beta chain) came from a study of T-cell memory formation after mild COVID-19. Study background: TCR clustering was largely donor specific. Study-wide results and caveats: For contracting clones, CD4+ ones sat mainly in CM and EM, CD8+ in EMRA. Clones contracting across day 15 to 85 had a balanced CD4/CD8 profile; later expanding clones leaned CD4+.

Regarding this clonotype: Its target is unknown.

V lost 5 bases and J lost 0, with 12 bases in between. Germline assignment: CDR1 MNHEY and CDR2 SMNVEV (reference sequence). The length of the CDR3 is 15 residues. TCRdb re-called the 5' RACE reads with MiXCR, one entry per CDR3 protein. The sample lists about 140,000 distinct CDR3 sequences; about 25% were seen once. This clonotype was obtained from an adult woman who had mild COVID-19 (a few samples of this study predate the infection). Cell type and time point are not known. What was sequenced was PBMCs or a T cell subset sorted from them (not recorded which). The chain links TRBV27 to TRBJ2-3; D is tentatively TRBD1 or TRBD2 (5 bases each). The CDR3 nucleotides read TGTGCCAGCAGTCCTGTCGGGGCCAGCACAGATACGCAGTATTTT. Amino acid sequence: CASSPVGASTDTQYF.